Below are 15 T cell receptor beta chains sequenced from a single sample in a study of blood T cell repertoires in COVID-19. Sequenced by immunoSEQ multiplex PCR; TCRdb stores in-frame clones only, minus some. The sample has over 200,000 clones, around 88% seen once. The specimen sequenced was PBMCs or T cells enriched from blood (not recorded which). Receptor source: a woman in her thirties who had been exposed to COVID-19.

The rearrangement uses TRBV4-1 and TRBJ1-6; D gene unclear. Germline V gene data show CDR1 as MGHRA and CDR2 as YSYEKL. The CDR3 contains 16 residues. With 0 bases removed from V and 8 bases from J, the gap between germline ends came to 14 bases. The CDR3 is CASSQDWWRADSPLHF. The DNA of the CDR3 is TGCGCCAGCAGCCAAGATTGGTGGAGGGCGGATTCACCCCTCCACTTT.

Points on this clone: Other DNA sequences in the sample encode the same CDR3. V is TRBV7-3 and J is TRBJ1-1, with a possible D match to TRBD1 (5 bases). Germline CDR1 is SGHTA and CDR2 is FQGTGA. With 4 bases removed from V and 1 base from J, the gap between germline ends came to 10 bases. The CDR3 has 14 residues. The CDR3 loop is CASSSGHQNTEAFF. DNA for the CDR3: TGTGCCAGCAGCTCCGGACACCAGAACACTGAAGCTTTCTTT.

This rearrangement joins TRBV3-1 (or the pseudogene TRBV3-2) to TRBJ1-2; the D is unclear. The CDR3 has 18 amino acids. Between the trimmed V and J ends, which lost 0 bases and 0 bases, there was a span of 17 bases. Germline CDR1 reads LGHDT; CDR2 reads YNNKEL (reference sequence). The CDR3, as DNA: TGTGCCAGCAGCCAAGACCCTACAGAGCCGAAACCTAACTATGGCTACACCTTC. Translation gives CASSQDPTEPKPNYGYTF.

The chain joins TRBV4-2 to TRBJ1-2; 7 bases align to TRBD1. V dropped 0 bases and J dropped 3; count of bases not matched to a gene: 4. CDR3 length: 15 amino acids. The germline V gene encodes CDR1 LGHNA and CDR2 YNFKEQ. The CDR3: CASSQDRQGDYGYTF. The CDR3 DNA sequence: TGTGCCAGCAGCCAAGATCGGCAGGGGGACTATGGCTACACCTTC.

The J gene is TRBJ2-7, the V gene TRBV5-1; D perhaps matches TRBD2 (5 bases). CDR3 size: 11 residues. The V end was cut by 6 bases, the J end by 6 bases, with 10 bases between. Germline CDR1 reads SGHRS; CDR2 reads YFSETQ. In DNA, the CDR3 is TGCGCCAGCACCCTTGAGGGCGAGCAGTACTTC. Its protein product is CASTLEGEQYF.

The J gene is TRBJ2-6, the V gene TRBV21-1; TRBD2 is the table's D call, not checked against the DNA. TRBV21-1 is a pseudogene. The CDR3 covers 22 residues. The CDR3 DNA reads TGTGCCAGCAGCAAAGACGGCGGGGAAAACAGGACGGAAAGCTCTGGGGCCAACGTCCTGACTTTC. Its translation is CASSKDGGENRTESSGANVLTF.

This sequence joins TRBV2 and TRBJ2-3, with 7 bases that match TRBD2. The CDR3 totals 12 residues. The ends lost 7 bases at V and 5 bases at J; junction bases unmatched: 3. Germline lookup yields CDR1 SNHLY and CDR2 FYNNEI. The CDR3 region has the DNA TGTGCCAGCACCGAGCGGGGAGATACGCAGTATTTT. The encoded protein is CASTERGDTQYF.

The chain joins TRBV6-1 to TRBJ2-2, with 8 bases identical to TRBD2. V shed 4 bases, J shed 3 bases, and the junction held 7 bases outside the gene matches. The length of the CDR3 is 16 residues. In germline, CDR1 is MNHNS, CDR2 SASEGT. CDR3 bases: TGTGCCAGCAGTGCGGTAGGCGGGGGGTACACCGGGGAGCTGTTTTTT. Translated: CASSAVGGGYTGELFF.

V is TRBV2 and J is TRBJ1-2; D unclear. V dropped 10 bases and J dropped 4 bases, with 22 bases sitting between them. In germline, CDR1 is SNHLY, CDR2 FYNNEI. The CDR3 loop spans 15 amino acids. The DNA of the CDR3 is TGTGCCATCAGCGTTCCCTCTCTGGGCTCCTATGGCTACACCTTC. Translation: CAISVPSLGSYGYTF.

J is TRBJ2-7 and V is TRBV10-2; tentative D call: TRBD1 (5 bases). Germline values: CDR1 WSHSY, CDR2 SAAADI. The V and J ends lost 2 bases and 5 bases respectively, with 10 bases between them. This CDR3 comprises 13 residues. The CDR3 here is CASSEGALDEQYF. CDR3 coding DNA: TGCGCCAGCAGTGAGGGGGCTCTCGACGAGCAGTACTTC.

This chain connects TRBV18 to TRBJ2-5; 10 bases are a match to TRBD1. Trimming at V came to 0 bases and at J to 2 bases, leaving 6 bases not matched to a gene. Germline V lookup: CDR1 KGHSH, CDR2 LQKENI. This CDR3 has 17 residues. The DNA for the CDR3 is TGTGCCAGCTCACCACCGACCGGGACAGGGGCTCAAGAGACCCAGTACTTC. As protein: CASSPPTGTGAQETQYF.

The genes are TRBV15 and TRBJ2-4; 8 bases are shared with TRBD2. V lost 3 bases to trimming and J lost 0 bases; unmatched junction nucleotides: 13. CDR3 length equals 19 residues. The germline V gene has CDR1 LNHNV and CDR2 YYDKDF (reference sequence). CDR3 sequence: CATSRTPISGGLAKNIQYF. The CDR3 DNA reads TGTGCCACCAGCAGGACTCCTATAAGCGGGGGTCTAGCCAAAAACATTCAGTACTTC.

The chain recombines TRBV9 with TRBJ1-6, with 7 bases aligning to TRBD1. Germline CDR1 SGDLS, CDR2 YYNGEE. V lost 4 bases to trimming and J lost 2 bases; unmatched junction nucleotides: 9. The CDR3 sequence is 17 residues long. For the CDR3, the DNA is TGTGCCAGCAGCACCCGACAGGGATCGCCCTATAATTCACCCCTCCACTTT. Translating it yields CASSTRQGSPYNSPLHF.

This chain links TRBV18 with TRBJ1-5, with 7 nucleotides matching TRBD1. This CDR3 has 14 residues. Germline values: CDR1 KGHSH, CDR2 LQKENI. The trim removed 5 bases at V and 2 bases at J, leaving 3 bases unmatched. The chain's CDR3 is CASSITGGNQPQHF. The CDR3 DNA follows: TGTGCCAGCTCAATCACAGGGGGCAATCAGCCCCAGCATTTT.

The chain is built from TRBV11-3 and TRBJ1-5; D might be TRBD1 (5 bases). The germline CDR1 and CDR2 sequences are SGHNT and YENEEA. V was clipped by 5 bases and J by 4 bases, with 18 bases between them. CDR3 length equals 16 residues. CDR3 bases: TGTGCCAGCAGCGGCGGGACCCAGCTGGGGAATCAGCCCCAGCATTTT. Translated: CASSGGTQLGNQPQHF.